This entry lists 19 T cell receptor beta chains sequenced from one sample in a study of cytotoxic CD8 clonotypes in ibrutinib-treated CLL. The repertoire was sequenced with immunoSEQ multiplex PCR; TCRdb's copy has only in-frame clones and lacks some. The sample holds 23,000 or so clones, about two thirds seen once. The sample was PBMCs, taken after 24 months of ibrutinib treatment. These receptor sequences come from a human donor with chronic lymphocytic leukemia.

The chain is built from TRBV2 and TRBJ2-5; 10 bases map to TRBD2. CDR1 SNHLY and CDR2 FYNNEI come from the germline V gene. V lost 6 bases to trimming and J lost 3 bases; unmatched junction nucleotides: 10. There are 16 residues in the CDR3. The CDR3 DNA sequence: TGTGCCAGCAGCTTAGCGGGGGGCCTGCTAAAAGAGACCCAGTACTTC. Translating it yields CASSLAGGLLKETQYF.

The rearrangement joins TRBV4-2 to TRBJ1-2, with D hard to call. The CDR3 totals 14 residues. Trimming stripped 4 bases from V and 8 bases from J, with 17 bases between. Per germline, CDR1 LGHNA and CDR2 YNFKEQ. CDR3 nucleotide sequence: TGTGCCAGCAGCCTCATATGGGAGGTGGACGGCTACACCTTC. Its translation is CASSLIWEVDGYTF.

Only one count was recorded for this clone. It differs at one base from a far larger clone, so likely a read error. The chain combines TRBV29-1 with TRBJ1-1, with D unresolved. The CDR3 runs to 10 residues. CDR1 is SQVTM and CDR2 is ANQGSEA in the germline V gene. Trimming pared 5 bases from V and 11 bases from J, leaving 12 bases between. The CDR3 sequence: CSVLRGWAFF. The CDR3 DNA follows: TGCAGCGTTTTAAGAGGATGGGCTTTCTTT.

This clone was counted once. This chain connects TRBV25-1 to TRBJ2-2, with D uncertain. The CDR3 has 12 amino acids. V dropped 2 bases and J dropped 8 bases, with 6 bases sitting between them. Germline-derived CDR1 and CDR2 are MGHDK and SYGVNS. CDR3 protein: CASSELVGELFF. The CDR3 bases are TGTGCCAGCAGTGAACTGGTGGGGGAGCTGTTTTTT.

V gene TRBV5-6 combines with J gene TRBJ2-1; tentatively, D is TRBD2 (6 bases). The germline CDR1 and CDR2 sequences are SGHDT and YYEEEE. The CDR3 spans 15 residues. V shed 1 base and J shed 7 bases, with 15 bases lying between them. CDR3: CASSLPGGSGNEQFF. DNA for the CDR3: TGTGCCAGCAGCTTGCCCGGGGGTTCGGGGAATGAGCAGTTCTTC.

The V gene is TRBV5-6, the J gene TRBJ2-7, with D maybe TRBD2 (6 bases). Trimming took 1 base from V and 5 from J, leaving 13 bases between them. Germline CDR1 and CDR2: SGHDT and YYEEEE. This CDR3 spans 14 amino acids. CDR3 coding DNA: TGTGCCAGCAGCTTGCGGAGGGTTTCCCACGAGCAGTACTTC. This encodes CASSLRRVSHEQYF.

The chain uses TRBV18 and TRBJ2-7, with D perhaps TRBD1 (5 bases). V lost 3 bases and J 2 bases, leaving 8 bases between the germline ends. Germline loops: CDR1 KGHSH, CDR2 LQKENI. This CDR3 is 13 amino acids long. CDR3 in amino acids: CASSPDSAYEQYF. In nucleotides, the CDR3 is TGTGCCAGCTCACCCGACAGTGCCTACGAGCAGTACTTC. The full variable domain, completed using reference TRBV18 and TRBJ2-7, is NAGVMQNPRHLVRRRGQEARLRCSPMKGHSHVYWYRQLPEEGLKFMVYLQKENIIDESGMPKERFSAEFPKEGPSILRIQQVVRGDSAAYFCASSPDSAYEQYFGPGTRLTVT.

In its sample, this clone was seen many times. This chain uses TRBV7-9 with TRBJ2-7, with D perhaps matching TRBD2 (6 bases). CDR3 length: 13 residues. Germline CDR1 and CDR2: SEHNR and FQNEAQ (reference sequence). Trimming cost V 5 bases and J 7 bases, with 15 bases left between them. The CDR3 protein is CASSPTGGLEQYF. For the CDR3, the DNA is TGTGCCAGCAGCCCGACCGGGGGTTTAGAGCAGTACTTC.

The chain is built from TRBV15 and TRBJ2-1; D ambiguous. V shed 4 bases and J shed 0 bases, with 16 bases lying between them. The CDR3 is 17 residues long. Germline values: CDR1 LNHNV, CDR2 YYDKDF (reference sequence). CDR3 in amino acids: CATSTLTGLSSYNEQFF. The CDR3 nucleotides are TGTGCCACCAGCACGCTCACGGGCCTCAGCTCCTACAATGAGCAGTTCTTC.

This clone was picked up a small number of times. J is TRBJ2-5 and V is TRBV4-2, with D tentatively TRBD2 (5 bases). CDR3 length equals 13 residues. Germline-derived CDR1 and CDR2 are LGHNA and YNFKEQ. V dropped 4 bases and J dropped 1 base, with 7 bases sitting between them. CDR3 sequence reads: CASSRSVQETQYF. CDR3 DNA sequence: TGTGCCAGCAGCCGTAGCGTCCAAGAGACCCAGTACTTC.

V usage is TRBV19 and J usage is TRBJ2-3; 10 bases match TRBD2. Germline CDR1 is LNHDA and CDR2 is SQIVND (reference sequence). The ends lost 3 bases at V and 6 bases at J; junction bases unmatched: 24. The CDR3 length is 21 residues. In DNA, the CDR3 is TGTGCCAGTAGTATTATCGGGCTAGCGGGGGCCATCCAACCGTTCGTGGATACGCAGTATTTT. Translation: CASSIIGLAGAIQPFVDTQYF.

This chain joins TRBV4-1 and TRBJ2-3, with a weak D call TRBD2 (5 bases). Germline V CDR1 and CDR2: MGHRA, YSYEKL. The CDR3 length is 15 residues. The V end lost 7 bases, the J end lost 1 base, and 15 bases lay between the germline ends. The CDR3 protein is CASTKDGGRTDTQYF. CDR3 nucleotides: TGCGCCAGCACGAAGGACGGAGGACGCACAGATACGCAGTATTTT.

The genes are TRBV2 and TRBJ2-7, with D maybe TRBD1 (5 bases). Germline V gives CDR1 SNHLY, CDR2 FYNNEI. V lost 7 bases, J lost 1 base, and 11 bases lay in between. This CDR3 spans 13 amino acids. In nucleotides, the CDR3 is TGTGCCAGCACACAGGCGTTTTCCTACGAGCAGTACTTC. This encodes CASTQAFSYEQYF.

This clone was recorded a few times. The chain has TRBV9 and TRBJ2-5; TRBD2 might be the D (6 bases). The CDR3 spans 15 residues. Between the trimmed V and J ends, which lost 0 bases and 2 bases, there was a span of 11 bases. Germline V gene lookup returns CDR1 SGDLS and CDR2 YYNGEE. The CDR3 nucleotides read TGTGCCAGCAGCGTAGGGGGGGTGGTACAAGAGACCCAGTACTTC. Encoded protein: CASSVGGVVQETQYF.

The chain employs TRBV19 and TRBJ2-3; D is possibly TRBD2 (6 bases). The CDR3 extends over 13 amino acids. Trimming removed 5 bases at V and 6 bases at J, with 12 bases between. Germline values: CDR1 LNHDA, CDR2 SQIVND (reference sequence). CDR3 sequence (DNA): TGTGCCAGTAGTGGTGGCGGGGTGGATACGCAGTATTTT. Its translation: CASSGGGVDTQYF.

This chain uses TRBV16 with TRBJ2-5; 10 positions agree with TRBD1. The CDR3 totals 17 residues. V was clipped by 0 bases and J by 0 bases; unmatched bases: 4. Looked up from germline, CDR1 is KGHSY and CDR2 is FQNENV. This CDR3 is CASSQSRDRGDQETQYF. In DNA form, the CDR3 reads TGTGCCAGCAGCCAATCCCGGGACAGGGGTGACCAAGAGACCCAGTACTTC.

This clone was counted once. The gene calls are TRBV5-4 and TRBJ2-5, with 11 positions matching TRBD1. The J segment lost 1 base and the V segment lost 3 bases, leaving 5 bases of the junction unmatched. The CDR3 length is 16 residues. From germline, CDR1 is SGHNT and CDR2 YYREEE (reference sequence). This chain's CDR3 is CASSSSDRGPQETQYF. The DNA for the CDR3 is TGTGCCAGCAGCTCATCGGACAGGGGGCCCCAAGAGACCCAGTACTTC.

This chain joins TRBV5-1 and TRBJ1-1, with D possibly TRBD1 on 5 matching bases. Looked up from germline, CDR1 is SGHRS and CDR2 is YFSETQ. The V gene lost 4 bases and the J gene lost 0 bases, with 13 bases spanning the gap. The CDR3 has 15 residues. DNA of the CDR3: TGCGCCAGCAGCCCGCGGGAGGGGCTGAACACTGAAGCTTTCTTT. Translated: CASSPREGLNTEAFF.

This chain uses TRBV5-4 with TRBJ1-3; no clear D gene. In germline, CDR1 is SGHNT, CDR2 YYREEE (reference sequence). The V gene lost 5 bases and the J gene lost 0 bases, with 3 bases spanning the gap. This CDR3 region has 12 residues. CDR3 sequence reads: CASSNSGNTIYF. The CDR3 DNA reads TGTGCCAGCAGTAACTCTGGAAACACCATATATTTT.